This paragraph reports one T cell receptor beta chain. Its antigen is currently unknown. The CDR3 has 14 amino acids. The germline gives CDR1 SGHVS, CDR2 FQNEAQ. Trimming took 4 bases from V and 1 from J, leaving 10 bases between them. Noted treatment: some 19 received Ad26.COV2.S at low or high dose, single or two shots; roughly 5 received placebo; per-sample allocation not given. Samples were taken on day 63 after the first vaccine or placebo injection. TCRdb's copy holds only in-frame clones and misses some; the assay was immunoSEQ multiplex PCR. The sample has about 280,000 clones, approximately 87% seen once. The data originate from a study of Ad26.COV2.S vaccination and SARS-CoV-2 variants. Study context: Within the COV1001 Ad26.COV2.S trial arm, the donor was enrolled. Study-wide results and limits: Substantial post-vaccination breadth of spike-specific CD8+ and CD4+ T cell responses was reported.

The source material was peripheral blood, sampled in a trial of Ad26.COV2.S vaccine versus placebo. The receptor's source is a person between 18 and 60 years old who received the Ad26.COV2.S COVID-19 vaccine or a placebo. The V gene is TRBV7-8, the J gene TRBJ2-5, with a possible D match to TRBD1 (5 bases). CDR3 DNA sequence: TGTGCCAGCAGCTATGGACATATCCAAGAGACCCAGTACTTC. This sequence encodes CASSYGHIQETQYF.